This T cell receptor (beta chain) was documented in a study of CD8 T cells in Susac syndrome. The RNA input was 0.5 to 1 ug, and it was reverse transcribed with random hexamers. TCRdb re-derived calls from the immunoSEQ multiplex PCR reads in MiXCR, one entry per CDR3 protein. The sample yields about 290,000 distinct CDR3 sequences, roughly 90% seen once. The receptor comes from a human donor with multiple sclerosis. Input material: CD8+ T cells from PBMCs.

The CDR3 DNA reads TGTGCCAGCAGTTTCCGGGACAGTACCGAGCAGTACTTC. Its protein is CASSFRDSTEQYF. The genes are TRBV27 and TRBJ2-7; 7 bases agree with TRBD1. The CDR3 is 13 residues long. V gave up 3 bases and J gave up 6 bases; unmatched junction bases: 5. CDR1 is MNHEY and CDR2 is SMNVEV in the germline V gene (reference sequence).